Shown below are 9 T cell receptor beta chains from a single sample sequenced in a study of CD8 T cell repertoires and HIV-1 epitope variants. Their specific antigens are unknown. The assay was immunoSEQ multiplex PCR, and TCRdb's table has in-frame clones only and misses some. Among approximately 3,000 clones listed, 69% were seen once. The sequenced sample consisted of cultured CD8+ T cells derived from PBMCs. These receptors came from a male donor with HIV.

The chain employs TRBV6-6 and TRBJ1-1; D is unresolved. The CDR3 length is 15 residues. V shed 6 bases and J shed 0 bases, with 14 bases lying between them. Germline CDR1 MNHNY, CDR2 SVGAGI (reference sequence). CDR3 sequence (DNA): TGTGCCAGCAGCCATACTTTGGGCTTGAACACTGAAGCTTTCTTT. It translates to CASSHTLGLNTEAFF.

The V gene is TRBV5-6, the J gene TRBJ2-3; 8 bases line up with TRBD2. This CDR3 is 17 amino acids long. Per germline, CDR1 SGHDT and CDR2 YYEEEE. V was pared by 4 bases and J by 2 bases, with 12 bases of the junction left unmatched. The CDR3 is CASSLPSGGGYTDTQYF. The CDR3, as DNA: TGTGCCAGCAGCCTCCCTTCTGGCGGGGGGTACACAGATACGCAGTATTTT. Full variable domain (missing parts from reference TRBV5-6 and TRBJ2-3): DAGVTQSPTHLIKTRGQQVTLRCSPKSGHDTVSWYQQALGQGPQFIFQYYEEEERQRGNFPDRFSGHQFPNYSSELNVNALLLGDSALYLCASSLPSGGGYTDTQYFGPGTRLTVL.

The rearrangement uses TRBV15 and TRBJ2-2; D may correspond to TRBD1 or TRBD2 (5 bases each). Looked up from germline, CDR1 is LNHNV and CDR2 is YYDKDF (reference sequence). Deletions cut 5 bases from V and 5 bases from J, with 15 bases between. CDR3 length: 15 amino acids. In nucleotides, the CDR3 is TGTGCCACCAGCTCGGCCCTCGGGGCTACCGGGGAGCTGTTTTTT. Its translation is CATSSALGATGELFF.

This rearrangement joins TRBV4-3 to TRBJ2-7; D not certain. The length of the CDR3 is 13 residues. CDR1 and CDR2 (germline): LGHNA, YSLEER. Trimming removed 0 bases from V and 4 bases from J, with 7 bases in between. CDR3 DNA: TGCGCCAGCAGCCAAGAGCCCCGATACGAGCAGTACTTC. It translates to CASSQEPRYEQYF.

This clone has more than one count but fewer than ten. The rearrangement links TRBV5-6 to TRBJ1-4; a possible D gene is TRBD1 (5 bases). The CDR3 loop spans 12 amino acids. Trimming cost V 0 bases and J 10 bases, with 7 bases left between them. CDR1 is SGHDT, CDR2 YYEEEE, per germline. CDR3 nucleotide sequence: TGTGCCAGCAGCTTGGGAGGGGCAAAACTGTTTTTT. Translation: CASSLGGAKLFF.

The chain couples TRBV5-6 to TRBJ1-6; D perhaps matches TRBD1 (5 bases). Germline CDR1 is SGHDT and CDR2 is YYEEEE. There are 17 residues in the CDR3. V was trimmed by 0 bases and J by 0 bases, leaving 10 bases between them. CDR3 residues: CASSLGEGSSYNSPLHF. The CDR3, as DNA: TGTGCCAGCAGCTTGGGAGAGGGGAGCTCCTATAATTCACCCCTCCACTTT.

This clone has a handful of counts. This rearrangement joins TRBV27 to TRBJ2-2; 10 bases are a match to TRBD2. Trimming took 9 bases from V and 5 from J; bases not matched to a gene: 6. This CDR3 contains 14 residues. Germline loops: CDR1 MNHEY, CDR2 SMNVEV (reference sequence). The CDR3 sequence: CASEPSGRTGELFF. The CDR3 DNA reads TGTGCCAGTGAGCCTAGCGGGAGAACCGGGGAGCTGTTTTTT.

This clone occurred a few times. The chain joins TRBV28 to TRBJ1-6; 9 bases match TRBD1. V lost 5 bases to trimming and J lost 9 bases; unmatched junction nucleotides: 8. The V gene's germline CDR1 is MDHEN and CDR2 SYDVKM. The CDR3 is 15 amino acids. In nucleotides, the CDR3 is TGTGCCAGCAGTCGCGACAGGGGGGGGATTTCACCCCTCCACTTT. Amino acids: CASSRDRGGISPLHF.

The chain combines TRBV30 with TRBJ1-6, with D hard to call. Germline CDR1 GTSNPN, CDR2 SVGIG (reference sequence). This CDR3 region has 14 residues. Between the trimmed V and J ends, which lost 1 base and 0 bases, there was a span of 4 bases. CDR3 protein: CAWSGSSYNSPLHF. The CDR3 DNA reads as TGTGCCTGGAGTGGCAGCTCCTATAATTCACCCCTCCACTTT.